This T cell receptor beta chain came from a study of Graves' ophthalmopathy and Graves' hyperthyroidism. Serum thyroxine and TRAb, along with clinical symptoms, thyroid ultrasound and orbital computed tomography, were what diagnosis relied on. This clonotype occurred a few times. Amplification from RNA transcripts yielded the TCR beta CDR3 regions. Scientists carried out first-round RT-PCR using HTBI primers and then a second-round multiplex PCR. TCRdb independently ran MiXCR on the multiplex PCR reads; one entry per CDR3 protein. The table shows 360,000 or so distinct CDR3 sequences, with 15% to 20% occurring only once. V trimming: 7 bases; J trimming: 2 bases; junction bases outside the gene matches: 13. The CDR3 spans 16 residues. In germline, CDR1 is MNHEY, CDR2 SVGEGT.

Sequencing was carried out using peripheral blood. The receptor was derived from a woman aged 18-35 years with Graves' ophthalmopathy. The V call is TRBV6-2 or TRBV6-3, the J call TRBJ2-7; 8 positions agree with TRBD2. DNA of the CDR3: TGTGCCAGCACCGGCTCGAGGGTAGCGGGACCCTACGAGCAGTACTTC. Amino acid sequence: CASTGSRVAGPYEQYF.